What follows are 14 T cell receptor beta chains derived from one specimen sequenced in a study of beta chain features in type 1 diabetes. Notes on the study in general: There was a moderate but significant shortening of TCRB CDR3s in all four CD4+ subsets of Type 1 diabetes patients.

Their cognate antigens are unknown. Investigators reverse transcribed all isolated RNA, so they sequenced expressed TCRB transcripts. The assay was immunoSEQ multiplex PCR, and TCRdb's table has in-frame clones only and misses some. The sample carries around 100,000 clones, roughly 28% recorded once. Source material: central memory CD4+ T cells from blood. The receptors come from a woman between 18 and 29 years old with type 1 diabetes.

The genes are TRBV7-2 and TRBJ2-1, with D tentatively TRBD1 (5 bases). Germline CDR1 is SGHTA and CDR2 is FQGNSA. Deletions cut 4 bases from V and 4 bases from J, with 8 bases between. This CDR3 is 13 amino acids long. For the CDR3, the DNA is TGTGCCAGCAGCTCCGACAGATACAATGAGCAGTTCTTC. Its protein is CASSSDRYNEQFF.

Only a few counts were recorded for this clone. The rearrangement uses TRBV2 and TRBJ1-4; the match to TRBD1 covers 10 bases. CDR3 length: 16 residues. Germline V gives CDR1 SNHLY, CDR2 FYNNEI. Trimming at V came to 2 bases and at J to 6 bases, leaving 6 bases not matched to a gene. CDR3 sequence: CASSESKTGGHEKLFF. As DNA, the CDR3 is TGTGCCAGCAGTGAATCGAAGACAGGGGGCCATGAAAAACTGTTTTTT. Filled out from reference TRBV2 and TRBJ1-4, the complete variable domain reads EPEVTQTPSHQVTQMGQEVILRCVPISNHLYFYWYRQILGQKVEFLVSFYNNEISEKSEIFDDQFSVERPDGSNFTLKIRSTKLEDSAMYFCASSESKTGGHEKLFFGSGTQLSVL.

This clone appeared many times. The chain uses TRBV30 and TRBJ2-3, with D perhaps TRBD2 (6 bases). CDR1 GTSNPN and CDR2 SVGIG come from the germline V gene (reference sequence). CDR3 length equals 15 residues. V was trimmed by 1 base and J by 1 base, leaving 12 bases between them. CDR3 loop: CAWSDRDFRTDTQYF. In DNA form, the CDR3 reads TGTGCCTGGAGTGACCGGGACTTCCGCACAGATACGCAGTATTTT.

A few counts support this clone. The chain uses TRBV5-4 and TRBJ2-3; TRBD2 matches at 7 bases. This CDR3 region has 15 residues. V gave up 4 bases and J gave up 2 bases; unmatched junction bases: 7. Per the germline V gene, CDR1 is SGHNT and CDR2 is YYREEE (reference sequence). The CDR3 is CASSLASGPTDTQYF. Here the CDR3 DNA reads TGTGCCAGCAGCCTCGCTAGCGGCCCCACAGATACGCAGTATTTT.

This clone was counted only a few times. This sequence joins TRBV5-1 and TRBJ2-1, with 13 bases aligning to TRBD2. CDR1 SGHRS and CDR2 YFSETQ come from the germline V gene. J was trimmed by 15 bases and V by 1 base; bases with no gene match: 7. The CDR3 is 14 residues long. This CDR3 reads CASSLSQTSGRRFF. CDR3 nucleotides: TGCGCCAGCAGCTTGAGCCAGACTAGCGGGAGGAGGTTCTTC.

This clone was counted only a few times. V gene TRBV7-2 combines with J gene TRBJ2-7, with TRBD1 matching over 7 bases. CDR1 is SGHTA, CDR2 FQGNSA, per germline. The CDR3 sequence is 14 residues long. V gave up 2 bases and J gave up 6 bases; unmatched junction bases: 7. DNA for the CDR3: TGTGCCAGCAGCTTAACAGGGGCCACTTCCGAGCAGTACGTC. Translating gives CASSLTGATSEQYV.

The V gene is TRBV13, the J gene TRBJ2-7, with 7 bases fitting TRBD2. The trim removed 3 bases at V and 9 bases at J, leaving 14 bases unmatched. CDR3 length equals 15 residues. Germline-derived CDR1 and CDR2 are PRHDT and FYEKMQ (reference sequence). The CDR3 loop is CASSFSASGRGVQYF. DNA for the CDR3: TGTGCCAGCAGCTTCTCCGCTAGCGGTAGAGGGGTGCAGTACTTC.

This clone was picked up one time. The gene calls are TRBV5-1 and TRBJ2-2; 14 positions agree with TRBD2. The junction had 2 bases not matched to a gene; V was cut back by 3 bases and J by 4 bases. In germline, CDR1 is SGHRS, CDR2 YFSETQ. The CDR3 totals 16 residues. In DNA form, the CDR3 reads TGCGCCAGCAGCTCCGGGACTAGCGGGAGCACCGGGGAGCTGTTTTTT. Amino acid sequence: CASSSGTSGSTGELFF.

The CDR3 protein is CASSPRGGQGGDEQYF. The CDR3 region has the DNA TGTGCCAGCAGCCCCCGAGGTGGACAGGGGGGGGACGAGCAGTACTTC. This sequence joins TRBV7-2 and TRBJ2-7; 10 bases match TRBD1. The germline gives CDR1 SGHTA, CDR2 FQGNSA. CDR3 length: 16 amino acids. V gave up 5 bases and J gave up 5 bases; unmatched junction bases: 12. The complete variable domain, with remaining parts taken from reference TRBV7-2 and TRBJ2-7, reads GAGVSQSPSNKVTEKGKDVELRCDPISGHTALYWYRQSLGQGLEFLIYFQGNSAPDKSGLPSDRFSAERTGGSVSTLTIQRTQQEDSAVYLCASSPRGGQGGDEQYFGPGTRLTVT.

The V and J genes are TRBV5-1 and TRBJ2-3; 15 nucleotides align to TRBD2. The CDR3 covers 17 residues. After removal of 4 bases from V and 5 bases from J, the junction contained 8 bases not matched to a gene. Germline CDR1 reads SGHRS; CDR2 reads YFSETQ. For the CDR3, the DNA is TGCGCCAGCAGCCACGCAGGACTAGCGGGAGGGCTAGATACGCAGTATTTT. Protein: CASSHAGLAGGLDTQYF.

The rearrangement joins TRBV2 to TRBJ1-1; maybe TRBD1 (6 bases). From germline, CDR1 is SNHLY and CDR2 FYNNEI. Trimming removed 6 bases at V and 1 base at J, with 15 bases between. The CDR3 contains 15 residues. CDR3 region: CASSILGGGNTEAFF. Here the CDR3 DNA reads TGTGCCAGCAGCATTCTAGGGGGGGGGAACACTGAAGCTTTCTTT.

The chain carries TRBV5-5 and TRBJ2-3; 11 positions match TRBD2. J lost 13 bases, V lost 4 bases, and 5 bases had no gene match. The CDR3 consists of 12 residues. Germline lookup yields CDR1 SGHKS and CDR2 YYEKEE (reference sequence). CDR3 in DNA: TGTGCCAGCAGCGTTAGCGGGAGGGCGGAGTATTTT. Translation: CASSVSGRAEYF. Filled out from reference TRBV5-5 and TRBJ2-3, the complete variable domain reads DAGVTQSPTHLIKTRGQQVTLRCSPISGHKSVSWYQQVLGQGPQFIFQYYEKEERGRGNFPDRFSARQFPNYSSELNVNALLLGDSALYLCASSVSGRAEYFGPGTRLTVL.

The rearrangement uses TRBV30 and TRBJ1-4, with 7 bases identical to TRBD1. Trimming cost V 0 bases and J 8 bases; bases outside gene matches: 9. Germline lookup yields CDR1 GTSNPN and CDR2 SVGIG (reference sequence). The CDR3 length is 15 residues. CDR3 bases: TGTGCCTGGAGTGTAGGGGGCTCCGTCAGGGAAAAACTGTTTTTT. Its protein is CAWSVGGSVREKLFF.

The rearrangement uses TRBV5-1 and TRBJ1-1, with 7 nucleotides matching TRBD1. The CDR3 length is 16 residues. From germline, CDR1 is SGHRS and CDR2 YFSETQ. The V and J ends lost 6 bases and 5 bases, in that order; junction bases with no gene match: 16. CDR3 sequence: CASIGGTANLRTEAFF. CDR3 in DNA: TGCGCCAGCATCGGCGGGACAGCCAACTTAAGGACTGAAGCTTTCTTT.